This record looks at one T cell receptor (beta chain) sequence and its context. Its antigen remains unknown. The sample originates from a study of early stage breast cancer tumors. Study at large: Most of the 16 invasive tumors were ER+, PR+ and HER2-. Average read coverage per sample was approximately 10-fold.

Germline V lookup: CDR1 SQVTM, CDR2 ANQGSEA. V shed 7 bases, J shed 8 bases, and the junction held 7 bases outside the gene matches. CDR3 size: 12 residues. Sequencing used immunoSEQ multiplex PCR; TCRdb keeps in-frame clones, though not all of them. The data contain fewer than 80,000 clones, more than 70% of them singletons. Overall study results and limits: Tumors had roughly 2.5-fold higher T cell density and higher clonality than adjacent normal breast tissue. Comparing each tissue with blood distinguished tumor from normal in about 90% of the 16 patients.

The sample comprised blood. The rearrangement joins TRBV29-1 to TRBJ1-4; 7 bases are a match to TRBD1. The source of this sequence is a person aged 40-50 years with breast cancer. The CDR3 coding sequence is TGCAGCGCCGATCTACAGGGGGAAAAACTGTTTTTT. Amino acid sequence: CSADLQGEKLFF.